The clone carrying this T cell receptor (beta chain) has only a few counts. Antigen: not known. This entry comes from a study of CD8+ T cells in alopecia areata. Treatment defined: oral pan-JAK inhibitor, 5-10 mg twice daily. Study results and limitations: Many expanded lesional clones stayed in scalp and blood while on tofacitinib. Alopecia totalis/universalis scalp especially showed more expanded CD8+ clones than normal scalp.

Extracted RNA was reverse transcribed, and the resulting cDNA served as sequencing template. The table came from immunoSEQ multiplex PCR; TCRdb's copy has only in-frame clones and leaves some out. Of about 270,000 clones in the sample, over 45% were seen once. The starting material was CD4+ T cells sorted from blood, obtained around week 54, from a patient treated with tofacitinib. This clonotype was sampled from a human donor with alopecia areata.

CDR3 region: CASSYRAGASNEQFF. As DNA, the CDR3 is TGTGCCAGCAGTTACAGGGCGGGGGCCTCCAATGAGCAGTTCTTC. The rearrangement joins TRBV6-5 to TRBJ2-1; perhaps TRBD2 as D (7 bases). The germline CDR1 and CDR2 sequences are MNHEY and SVGAGI. The V gene lost 2 bases and the J gene lost 6 bases, with 14 bases spanning the gap. The CDR3 runs 15 residues.